The present T cell receptor (beta chain) was sequenced within a study of shared clonotypes between healthy human individuals. CD45RO-negative cells were positively selected for CCR7, leaving out terminally differentiated effector memory CD45RA+ cells. The genomic DNA of each subset was split evenly across several immunoSEQ plates. Authors' processing steps: Quality scores were absent from the junction-only immunoSEQ sequences, so filtering differed. Sequenced by immunoSEQ multiplex PCR; TCRdb stores in-frame clones only, minus some. D and trimming come from the DNA, and the V and J calls and clone size come from that table. The sample shows 550,000 to 750,000 clones, about 95% of them seen only once. Germline V gene lookup returns CDR1 SGHAT and CDR2 FQNNGV. The CDR3 has 16 residues. V gave up 1 base and J gave up 4 bases; unmatched junction bases: 8. Findings of the study overall: Sorted-subset samples were not fully sequenced, rarefaction indicated. Sequencing depth was predicted to influence how clonotypes are shared among donors.

Comment on this clone: Its antigen is undetermined.

The sequence was collected from a woman aged 25 to 45 in good health. Sequencing used naive CD8+ T cells sorted from blood. V gene TRBV11-2 combines with J gene TRBJ2-7; 9 bases fit TRBD1. As DNA, the CDR3 is TGTGCCAGCAGCTTAGGGATGGGGACAGGGACGTACGAGCAGTACTTC. Translation gives CASSLGMGTGTYEQYF.